A single sample is the source of the 27 T cell receptor beta chains below, sequenced in a study of T cells in women clearing cervical HPV infection. Data came from immunoSEQ multiplex PCR; TCRdb stores just in-frame clones and leaves some out. This sample's table has some 40,000 clones. Sample: blood buffy coat. These receptor sequences come from a woman aged 18-70 years with a cervical HPV16 infection that either progressed to CIN3+ or cleared (not recorded which).

Turning to this clone: The CDR3 is cut off 3 residues early in the read; its end comes from the germline J gene. V gene TRBV4-1 combines with J gene TRBJ2-5; 10 nucleotides align to TRBD1. The CDR3 contains 15 residues. V was pared by 3 bases and J by 0 bases, with 1 base of the junction left unmatched. Germline V CDR1 and CDR2: MGHRA, YSYEKL. The part of the CDR3 DNA that was read is TGCGCCAGCAGCCAGGGACAGGGGTACCAAGAGACC. As protein: CASSQGQGYQET. In full, the CDR3 reads CASSQGQGYQETQYF.

In the case of this clone: The read finishes 3 residues shy of the CDR3 end, and the germline J gene is used to complete it. The chain is built from TRBV2 and TRBJ1-4; D is possibly TRBD1 (6 bases). Trimming removed 6 bases at V and 8 bases at J, with 19 bases between. This CDR3 contains 15 residues. Germline V gene lookup returns CDR1 SNHLY and CDR2 FYNNEI. CDR3 DNA (partial): TGTGCCAGCAGGAGAGACACCACAGGGAAAGAAAAA. Translated, it gives CASRRDTTGKEK. In full, the CDR3 reads CASRRDTTGKEKLFF.

Remarks on this clone: With the read ending 3 residues before the CDR3 end, the germline J gene is used to fill in that end. The chain couples TRBV13 to TRBJ2-2, with a tentative D call TRBD1 (5 bases). Germline V gene sequence: CDR1 PRHDT, CDR2 FYEKMQ (reference sequence). V shed 5 bases and J shed 3 bases, with 7 bases lying between them. This CDR3 region has 13 residues. CDR3 DNA, as far as it was read: TGTGCCAGCAGCCCGACAGACACCGGGGAG. Encoded protein: CASSPTDTGE. The complete CDR3 sequence is CASSPTDTGELFF.

A word on this clone: The read falls 3 residues short of the CDR3 end, and the missing part is taken from the germline J gene. The V call is TRBV18, the J call TRBJ2-3; D ambiguous. The CDR3 is made up of 13 amino acids. Trimming took off 4 bases at V and 3 bases at J, with 8 bases between the two ends. Per germline, CDR1 KGHSH and CDR2 LQKENI. Partial CDR3 DNA: TGTGCCAGCTCACTTCTAGAGACAGATACG. The encoded protein is CASSLLETDT. The entire CDR3 protein reads CASSLLETDTQYF.

For this clone: The CDR3 goes on 3 residues after the read ends, and that part is filled in from the germline J gene. The rearrangement links TRBV5-1 to TRBJ2-3; TRBD2 aligns across 13 bases. Germline-derived CDR1 and CDR2 are SGHRS and YFSETQ. There are 16 residues in the CDR3. Germline trimming cut 1 base from V and 3 bases from J; bases unmatched to any gene: 2. The sequenced CDR3 bases are TGCGCCAGCAGCTTGCAACTAGCGGGGGGGACAGATACG. The encoded protein is CASSLQLAGGTDT. The full-length CDR3 reads as CASSLQLAGGTDTQYF.

As regards this clone: The DNA ends 3 residues before the CDR3 does, and the rest of the CDR3 is filled in from the germline J gene. The chain carries TRBV5-1 and TRBJ2-3; 10 positions match TRBD2. The J segment lost 4 bases and the V segment lost 4 bases, leaving 6 bases of the junction unmatched. Germline V lookup: CDR1 SGHRS, CDR2 YFSETQ. The CDR3 is 15 residues long. CDR3 DNA (partial): TGCGCCAGCAGCCCTAGCGGGGGTTGGTCAGATACG. It codes for CASSPSGGWSDT. The entire CDR3 protein reads CASSPSGGWSDTQYF. The complete variable domain, with remaining parts taken from reference TRBV5-1 and TRBJ2-3, reads KAGVTQTPRYLIKTRGQQVTLSCSPISGHRSVSWYQQTPGQGLQFLFEYFSETQRNKGNFPGRFSGRQFSNSRSEMNVSTLELGDSALYLCASSPSGGWSDTQYFGPGTRLTVL.

Details on this clone: The read comes to an end 3 residues before the CDR3 does, leaving the germline J gene to fill in the end. The gene calls are TRBV4-2 and TRBJ1-5, with TRBD1 matching 8 bases. Looked up from germline, CDR1 is LGHNA and CDR2 is YNFKEQ. The CDR3 runs 18 residues. Losses at the gene ends were 4 bases for V and 2 bases for J; bases not matched to a gene: 13. The CDR3: CASSLKGQGRSGNQPQHF. The CDR3 bases that were read are TGTGCCAGCAGCCTAAAAGGACAGGGACGATCGGGCAATCAGCCC.

Remarks on this clone: The read ends 3 residues early relative to the CDR3; the germline J gene fills the gap. Other nucleotide sequences from this sample produce the same CDR3. This rearrangement joins TRBV6-4 to TRBJ1-2; 7 nucleotides match TRBD1. Germline trimming cut 1 base from V and 5 bases from J; bases unmatched to any gene: 13. Germline CDR1 and CDR2: MRHNA and SNTAGT. CDR3 length: 17 amino acids. The CDR3 sequence is CASSDYPLDRAGYGYTF. The part of the CDR3 DNA that was read is TGTGCCAGCAGTGACTACCCTCTTGACAGGGCGGGTTATGGC.

Points on this clone: The read comes to an end 3 residues before the CDR3 does, leaving the germline J gene to fill in the end. The rearrangement joins TRBV7-9 to TRBJ1-2, with 7 bases lining up with TRBD1. Germline CDR1 SEHNR, CDR2 FQNEAQ (reference sequence). Losses at the gene ends were 0 bases for V and 7 bases for J; bases not matched to a gene: 5. This CDR3 contains 14 residues. CDR3 loop: CASSLADREGGYTF. The sequenced part of the CDR3 DNA is TGTGCCAGCAGCTTAGCTGACAGGGAGGGTGGC.

About this clone: The missing CDR3 end, 3 residues past where the read stops, is filled in from the germline J gene. The chain employs TRBV7-6 and TRBJ1-5, with D perhaps matching TRBD1 (5 bases). V gave up 1 base and J gave up 0 bases, with 7 bases separating them. From germline, CDR1 is SGHVS and CDR2 FNYEAQ. This CDR3 is built from 15 residues. CDR3 region: CASSLGGGSNQPQHF. Incomplete CDR3 DNA: TGTGCCAGCAGCTTAGGGGGGGGTAGCAATCAGCCC. Full variable domain (missing parts from reference TRBV7-6 and TRBJ1-5): GAGVSQSPRYKVTKRGQDVALRCDPISGHVSLYWYRQALGQGPEFLTYFNYEAQQDKSGLPNDRFSAERPEGSISTLTIQRTEQRDSAMYRCASSLGGGSNQPQHFGDGTRLSIL.

Concerning this clone itself: The observed sequence ends 3 residues before the CDR3 terminus, with the missing tail filled in from the germline J gene. The chain uses TRBV20-1 and TRBJ2-5, with D possibly matching TRBD2 (5 bases). Trimming removed 3 bases at V and 3 bases at J, with 17 bases between. CDR3 size: 15 residues. CDR1 is DFQATT and CDR2 is SNEGSKA in the germline V gene (reference sequence). The sequenced part of the CDR3 DNA is TGCAGTGCTAGCTCGTGGCGGGTGGGAGAAGAGACC. The encoded protein is CSASSWRVGEET. The whole CDR3 is CSASSWRVGEETQYF.

CDR3 region: CASNKGQLFTDTQYF. CDR3 bases read: TGTGCCAGCAATAAGGGACAGCTCTTCACAGATACG. V usage is TRBV9 and J usage is TRBJ2-3; TRBD1 agrees at 7 bases. The read ends 3 residues early relative to the CDR3; the germline J gene fills the gap. V gave up 6 bases and J gave up 2 bases; unmatched junction bases: 9. Germline assignment: CDR1 SGDLS and CDR2 YYNGEE. The CDR3 consists of 15 residues. Looking up the rest from reference TRBV9 and TRBJ2-3 gives the full variable domain: DSGVTQTPKHLITATGQRVTLRCSPRSGDLSVYWYQQSLDQGLQFLIQYYNGEERAKGNILERFSAQQFPDLHSELNLSSLELGDSALYFCASNKGQLFTDTQYFGPGTRLTVL.

With respect to this clone: The DNA ends 3 residues before the CDR3 does, and the rest of the CDR3 is filled in from the germline J gene. The rearrangement joins TRBV6-1 to TRBJ1-1; D call uncertain. Trimming took off 4 bases at V and 0 bases at J, with 9 bases between the two ends. Germline V gene data show CDR1 as MNHNS and CDR2 as SASEGT. CDR3 length equals 14 residues. The sequenced CDR3 bases are TGTGCCAGCAGTGCTACCCGCGTGAACACTGAA. This codes for CASSATRVNTE. The complete CDR3 protein is CASSATRVNTEAFF.

Regarding this clone: Read data end 3 residues before the CDR3 end; the end is taken from the germline J gene. J is TRBJ2-6 and V is TRBV20-1; D may be TRBD1 (5 bases). Trimming took off 5 bases at V and 0 bases at J, with 8 bases between the two ends. CDR3 length equals 14 residues. Per the germline V gene, CDR1 is DFQATT and CDR2 is SNEGSKA (reference sequence). The DNA read from the CDR3 is TGCAGTGCTCCCGACAGCTCTGGGGCCAACGTC. This translates into CSAPDSSGANV. The whole CDR3 sequence is CSAPDSSGANVLTF.

By frequency, this clone is medium-sized (0.01 to 0.1%). CDR3 amino acids: CSARDYLETQYF. CDR3 bases read: TGCAGTGCTAGGGACTACCTGGAGACC. The chain recombines TRBV20-1 with TRBJ2-5, with a possible D match to TRBD2 (6 bases). Read data end 3 residues before the CDR3 end; the end is taken from the germline J gene. Between the trimmed V and J ends, which lost 3 bases and 5 bases, there was a span of 10 bases. CDR1 and CDR2 from the germline V gene are DFQATT and SNEGSKA (reference sequence). This CDR3 has 12 amino acids.

On this clone itself: The read terminates 3 residues ahead of where the CDR3 ends, so the germline J gene completes it. The chain employs TRBV30 and TRBJ2-5; either TRBD1 or TRBD2 may supply D (5 bases each). The germline gives CDR1 GTSNPN, CDR2 SVGIG (reference sequence). CDR3 length: 12 residues. The V gene lost 5 bases and the J gene lost 3 bases, with 10 bases spanning the gap. CDR3 DNA, as far as it was read: TGTGCCTGGGCGCAGGGAGAAGAGACC. This sequence encodes CAWAQGEET. The complete CDR3 reads CAWAQGEETQYF.

To note about this clone: The CDR3 end lies 3 residues beyond the end of the read and is filled in from the germline J gene. The chain couples TRBV7-7 to TRBJ2-1, with TRBD1 matching 7 bases. This CDR3 is 15 amino acids long. The junction had 6 bases not matched to a gene; V was cut back by 0 bases and J by 7 bases. Looked up from germline, CDR1 is SSHAT and CDR2 is FNYEAQ (reference sequence). Partial CDR3 DNA: TGTGCCAGCAGCTTAGCTGGGGCAGGGGGAAATGAG. It translates to CASSLAGAGGNE. The whole CDR3 is CASSLAGAGGNEQFF.

With regard to this clone: The read terminates 3 residues ahead of where the CDR3 ends, so the germline J gene completes it. The rearrangement links TRBV12-5 to TRBJ1-2, with 10 bases fitting TRBD1. The V segment lost 9 bases and the J segment 6 bases; nucleotides outside the gene matches: 7. Germline V gene data show CDR1 as LGHNT and CDR2 as FRNRAP. CDR3 size: 13 residues. The CDR3 DNA, read in part, is TGTGCTAGAGGGACAGGGGTCGGGAATGGC. This encodes CARGTGVGNG. The entire CDR3 sequence reads CARGTGVGNGYTF.

The sequenced CDR3 bases are TGTGCCAGCAGCAGACCCGGGACACTGAACACTGAA. Its translation is CASSRPGTLNTE. The whole CDR3 is CASSRPGTLNTEAFF. J is TRBJ1-1 and V is TRBV7-9; D possibly corresponds to TRBD1 (6 bases). The sequenced fragment ends 3 residues before the CDR3 boundary, so the rest is inferred from the germline J gene. Germline V gene data show CDR1 as SEHNR and CDR2 as FQNEAQ (reference sequence). The CDR3 totals 15 residues. V lost 5 bases and J lost 0, with 13 bases in between.

Notes on this clone: The CDR3 end falls 3 residues outside the read, so it is completed with the germline J gene. V usage is TRBV5-1 and J usage is TRBJ1-1; 9 nucleotides line up with TRBD1. Germline CDR1 and CDR2: SGHRS and YFSETQ. The CDR3 consists of 15 residues. V shed 3 bases and J 5 bases; nucleotides not matched to a gene: 8. CDR3: CASSYRQGVSTEAFF. CDR3 bases read: TGCGCCAGCAGCTATCGACAGGGGGTTAGTACTGAA.

Remarks on this clone: A junction boundary mismatches the germline segment, possibly from a read error. The read comes to an end 3 residues before the CDR3 does, leaving the germline J gene to fill in the end. The V gene is TRBV4-1, the J gene TRBJ2-2, with 10 bases fitting TRBD2. CDR1 is MGHRA and CDR2 is YSYEKL in the germline V gene. The CDR3 is 16 residues long. The sequenced part of the CDR3 DNA is TGCACCAGCAGCCAAACGCCTAGCGGGGGTACCGGGGAG. Its translation is CTSSQTPSGGTGE. The CDR3 reads in full as CTSSQTPSGGTGELFF.

A note on this clone: The read stops 3 residues short of the end of the CDR3; the missing end is completed from the germline J gene. This chain connects TRBV19 to TRBJ1-5; D call uncertain. V gave up 5 bases and J gave up 0 bases, with 11 bases separating them. CDR1 LNHDA and CDR2 SQIVND come from the germline V gene (reference sequence). This CDR3 comprises 15 residues. Incomplete CDR3 DNA: TGTGCCAGTAGTTTTCTGGCGGATAGCAATCAGCCC. As protein: CASSFLADSNQP. The CDR3 as a whole reads CASSFLADSNQPQHF.

A note on this clone: The read falls 3 residues short of the CDR3 end, and the missing part is taken from the germline J gene. This chain joins TRBV9 and TRBJ1-1, with D hard to call. There are 11 residues in the CDR3. V was clipped by 0 bases and J by 6 bases, with 3 bases between them. CDR1 and CDR2 (germline): SGDLS, YYNGEE. The CDR3: CASSVGPEAFF. CDR3 DNA (partial): TGTGCCAGCAGCGTAGGGCCTGAA.

A word on this clone: The CDR3 end falls 3 residues outside the read, so it is completed with the germline J gene. The chain recombines TRBV5-1 with TRBJ1-2, with a weak D call TRBD1 (6 bases). Germline lookup yields CDR1 SGHRS and CDR2 YFSETQ. Trimming left V 3 bases short and J 0 bases short, with 9 bases between. The CDR3 spans 14 residues. Incomplete CDR3 DNA: TGCGCCAGCAGCTCCGGACAGACTAACTATGGC. Residues: CASSSGQTNYG. The complete CDR3 sequence is CASSSGQTNYGYTF.

About this clone itself: The CDR3 is cut off 3 residues early in the read; its end comes from the germline J gene. The chain links TRBV13 to TRBJ2-3, with D perhaps matching TRBD2 (5 bases). The CDR3 has 12 amino acids. The V end lost 6 bases, the J end lost 4 bases, and 8 bases lay between the germline ends. CDR1 PRHDT and CDR2 FYEKMQ come from the germline V gene (reference sequence). CDR3 bases read: TGTGCCAGCAGTCGACTACCAGATACG. Translation: CASSRLPDT. The entire CDR3 reads CASSRLPDTQYF.

As for this clone: The missing CDR3 end, 3 residues past where the read stops, is filled in from the germline J gene. The rearrangement links TRBV5-4 to TRBJ1-4; the D gene is possibly TRBD1 (5 bases). The CDR3 has 15 amino acids. Trimming stripped 2 bases from V and 10 bases from J, with 18 bases between. CDR1 is SGHNT and CDR2 is YYREEE in the germline V gene (reference sequence). The CDR3 loop is CASSFRGGDAGKLFF. The sequenced CDR3 bases are TGTGCCAGCAGCTTCCGTGGGGGGGATGCCGGAAAA.

A remark on this clone: The sequenced fragment ends 3 residues before the CDR3 boundary, so the rest is inferred from the germline J gene. The rearrangement uses TRBV5-1 and TRBJ1-4, with D uncertain. Trimming took 0 bases from V and 0 from J, leaving 6 bases between them. The V gene's germline CDR1 is SGHRS and CDR2 YFSETQ. This CDR3 region has 15 residues. Partial CDR3 DNA: TGCGCCAGCAGCTTGGGCGGGGCAACTAATGAAAAA. Protein product: CASSLGGATNEK. The whole CDR3 protein reads CASSLGGATNEKLFF.